This TCR beta chain was profiled in a study of blood T cell repertoires in COVID-19. Assay: immunoSEQ multiplex PCR; the TCRdb copy retains only in-frame clones and omits some. This table holds 200,000 to 300,000 clones, approximately 80% found once. Sequenced input: peripheral blood. The sequence was collected from a human donor in a cohort sampled during active COVID-19.

CDR3 sequence: CASTDRSTSYEQYF. CDR3 coding DNA: TGTGCCAGTACGGACAGGTCTACCTCCTACGAGCAGTACTTC. The chain employs TRBV6-5 and TRBJ2-7; 7 nucleotides line up with TRBD1. The CDR3 totals 14 residues. The J segment lost 0 bases and the V segment lost 9 bases, leaving 8 bases of the junction unmatched. Germline V gene sequence: CDR1 MNHEY, CDR2 SVGAGI.